The sample holds many counts of the clone carrying this T cell receptor (beta chain). The antigen is unknown. The data are from a study of T-cell reconstitution after alpha-beta-depleted transplantation in children. Broader study findings: Reportedly, alpha-beta T cells present about two months post-transplant originated from several hundred expanded clones of graft origin. By one year post-transplant, T-cell counts and diversity largely arose from T cells that were newly produced. TCRbeta diversity was high at day 60 in some patients (a result of surviving recipient T cells and thymic progenitors).

The library targeted TCRbeta and was prepared with unique molecular identifiers. TCRdb reanalysed the PCR reads using MiXCR and keeps one entry per CDR3 protein. Seen here are roughly 76,000 distinct CDR3 sequences, around 9.9% observed once, and the top ten hold 13%. Germline CDR1 is SGHRS and CDR2 is YFSETQ. Trimming stripped 4 bases from V and 13 bases from J, with 14 bases between. The CDR3 covers 11 residues. The rearrangement links TRBV5-1 to TRBJ1-2; D is uncertain. This material consisted of PBMCs, taken before TCRalphabeta/CD19-depleted stem cell transplant. The sequence was collected from a boy younger than 18 with acute myeloid leukemia, due to receive a stem cell transplant. DNA of the CDR3: TGCGCCAGCAGCCGAGACATGCTAGTCACCTTC. This sequence encodes CASSRDMLVTF.